This T cell receptor (beta chain) is from a study of OX40 agonist ivuxolimab in advanced cancers. CDR1 is LNHDA and CDR2 is SQIVND in the germline V gene (reference sequence). The CDR3 runs 14 residues. The V and J ends lost 7 bases and 0 bases respectively, with 11 bases between them. Study-level results: At 0.1 to 3.0 mg/kg and by week 6, clonal expansion occurred in CD4+ and CD8+ blood T cells. The study found that CD8+ T cells averaged more expanded clones than CD4+.

Here immunoSEQ multiplex PCR was the method, and the copy in TCRdb shows in-frame clones only, minus some. The table includes some 44,000 clones, around 85% detected once. With respect to this clone: The antigen is not known.

Specimen: CD4+ or CD8+ T cells sorted from blood, collected in a trial of the OX40 agonist ivuxolimab. This chain joins TRBV19 and TRBJ2-3, with D tentatively TRBD2 (6 bases). The clonotype was recovered from an adult with an advanced solid tumor such as melanoma, head and neck, liver or kidney cancer. This chain's CDR3 is CASTPGLSTDTQYF. In DNA form, the CDR3 reads TGTGCCAGTACTCCGGGACTGAGCACAGATACGCAGTATTTT.